This T cell receptor (beta chain) was profiled in a study of tumor and adjacent non-tumor tissue in lung cancer. The wider study: About 4.17 million productive TCRbeta reads were obtained per sample on average.

Of note for this clonotype: Antigen unknown. A much larger clone lies a single base off, so this may be a read error.

This sample's RNA came from whole unsorted tissue. Findings and caveats of the study: Patients with more diverse tumor TCRs had worse survival.

TCRbeta libraries were built with three rounds of nested PCR, modified from ARM-PCR. TCRdb passed the multiplex PCR reads through MiXCR, listing each CDR3 protein once. The table records about 200,000 distinct CDR3 sequences, about 76% of them present only once. The sample taken for sequencing was lung tumor tissue. This receptor was obtained from a man aged 55-75 years with non-small cell lung cancer.

This CDR3 reads CASSSLTGADTQYF. The CDR3 nucleotides are TGTGCCAGCAGCTCCCTAACGGGTGCAGATACGCAGTATTTT. The rearrangement uses TRBV11-2 and TRBJ2-3; the D is unclear. Germline V lookup: CDR1 SGHAT, CDR2 FQNNGV. The CDR3 runs 14 residues. Trimming removed 4 bases at V and 4 bases at J, with 12 bases between.